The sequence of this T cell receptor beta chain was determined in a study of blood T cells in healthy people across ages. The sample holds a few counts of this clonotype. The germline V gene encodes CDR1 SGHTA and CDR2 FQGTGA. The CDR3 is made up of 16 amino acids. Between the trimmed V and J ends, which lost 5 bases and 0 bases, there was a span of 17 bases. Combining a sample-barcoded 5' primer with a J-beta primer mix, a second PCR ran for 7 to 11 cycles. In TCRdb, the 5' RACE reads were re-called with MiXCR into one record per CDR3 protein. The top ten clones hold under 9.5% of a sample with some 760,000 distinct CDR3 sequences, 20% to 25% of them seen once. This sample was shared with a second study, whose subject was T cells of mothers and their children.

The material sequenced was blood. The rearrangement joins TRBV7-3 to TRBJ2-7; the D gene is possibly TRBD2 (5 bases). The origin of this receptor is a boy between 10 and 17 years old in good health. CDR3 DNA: TGTGCCAGCAGCGCCCTACTAGAATCGAGCTCCTACGAGCAGTACTTC. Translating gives CASSALLESSSYEQYF.